A single sample gave rise to the 3 T cell receptor beta chains below, sequenced in a study of T cells in Graves' hyperthyroidism and ophthalmopathy. TCR beta CDR3 region amplification was performed from RNA transcripts. With the HTBI primer set, the TCR CDR3 went through a first round of RT-PCR. MiXCR was run by TCRdb on the multiplex PCR reads, yielding one entry per CDR3 protein. The sample yields about 610,000 distinct CDR3 sequences, around 42% seen once. Sample: peripheral blood or thyroid tissue (not recorded which). The receptors were gathered from a woman aged 18-29 years with Graves' hyperthyroidism.

This chain links TRBV11-2 with TRBJ1-5; D might be TRBD1 (5 bases). The CDR3 is made up of 16 amino acids. Germline lookup yields CDR1 SGHAT and CDR2 FQNNGV. Between the trimmed V and J ends, which lost 5 bases and 0 bases, there was a span of 14 bases. The CDR3 region has the DNA TGTGCCAGCAGCCCAGAGGGGCACGCTAGCAATCAGCCCCAGCATTTT. Translating gives CASSPEGHASNQPQHF. Combining the CDR3 with reference TRBV11-2 and TRBJ1-5 gives the whole variable domain EAGVAQSPRYKIIEKRQSVAFWCNPISGHATLYWYQQILGQGPKLLIQFQNNGVVDDSQLPKDRFSAERLKGVDSTLKIQPAKLEDSAVYLCASSPEGHASNQPQHFGDGTRLSIL.

This clonotype was counted between two and nine times. V usage is TRBV18 and J usage is TRBJ2-5; 7 positions match TRBD1. Germline CDR1 KGHSH, CDR2 LQKENI. This CDR3 comprises 15 residues. With V trimmed by 3 bases and J by 1 base, 5 bases remained unmatched. The CDR3 reads CASSPTGALQETQYF. As DNA, the CDR3 is TGTGCCAGCTCACCCACAGGGGCGCTCCAAGAGACCCAGTACTTC. The entire variable domain, with the rest obtained from reference TRBV18 and TRBJ2-5, is as follows: NAGVMQNPRHLVRRRGQEARLRCSPMKGHSHVYWYRQLPEEGLKFMVYLQKENIIDESGMPKERFSAEFPKEGPSILRIQQVVRGDSAAYFCASSPTGALQETQYFGPGTRLLVL.

The chain couples TRBV29-1 to TRBJ1-3; a weak D match, TRBD1 (5 bases). Trimming pared 5 bases from V and 3 bases from J, leaving 14 bases between. Germline CDR1 is SQVTM and CDR2 is ANQGSEA. The CDR3 consists of 14 residues. In DNA form, the CDR3 reads TGCAGCGTTAGGGCAGGGAAGGGTGGAAACACCATATATTTT. Protein: CSVRAGKGGNTIYF.